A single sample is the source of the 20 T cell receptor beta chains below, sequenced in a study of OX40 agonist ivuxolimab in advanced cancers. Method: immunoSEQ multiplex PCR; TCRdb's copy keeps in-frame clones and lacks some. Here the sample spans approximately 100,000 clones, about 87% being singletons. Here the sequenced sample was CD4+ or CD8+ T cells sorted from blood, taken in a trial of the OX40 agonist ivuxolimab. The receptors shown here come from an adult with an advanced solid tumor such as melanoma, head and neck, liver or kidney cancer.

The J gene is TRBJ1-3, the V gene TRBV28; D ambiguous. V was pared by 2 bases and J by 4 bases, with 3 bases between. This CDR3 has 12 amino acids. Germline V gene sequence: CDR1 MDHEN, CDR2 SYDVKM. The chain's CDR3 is CASSLQGNTIYF. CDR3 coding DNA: TGTGCCAGCAGTTTACAAGGAAACACCATATATTTT.

The DNA of the CDR3 is TGTGCCAGCAGACCGGGACAGATTAATGAAAAACTGTTTTTT. This sequence encodes CASRPGQINEKLFF. V gene TRBV28 combines with J gene TRBJ1-4; TRBD1 aligns across 7 bases. This CDR3 contains 14 residues. V dropped 6 bases and J dropped 4; count of bases not matched to a gene: 5. Per the germline V gene, CDR1 is MDHEN and CDR2 is SYDVKM.

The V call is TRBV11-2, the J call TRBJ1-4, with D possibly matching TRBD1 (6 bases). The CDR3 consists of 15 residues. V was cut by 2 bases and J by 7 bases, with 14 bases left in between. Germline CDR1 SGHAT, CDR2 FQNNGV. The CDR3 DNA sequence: TGTGCCAGCAGCTTACTCCAGGGGATGAGTGAAAAACTGTTTTTT. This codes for CASSLLQGMSEKLFF.

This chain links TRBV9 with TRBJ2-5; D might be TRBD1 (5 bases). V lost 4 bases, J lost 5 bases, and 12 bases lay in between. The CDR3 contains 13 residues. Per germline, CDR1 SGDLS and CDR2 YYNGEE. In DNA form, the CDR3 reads TGTGCCAGCAGCTCGGCAGGGTCCGAGACCCAGTACTTC. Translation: CASSSAGSETQYF.

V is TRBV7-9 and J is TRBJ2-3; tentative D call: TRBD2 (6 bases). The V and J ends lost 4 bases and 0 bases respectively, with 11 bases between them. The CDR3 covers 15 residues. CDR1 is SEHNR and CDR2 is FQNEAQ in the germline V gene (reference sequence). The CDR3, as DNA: TGTGCCAGCAGCTACCAGGGAGGCAGCACAGATACGCAGTATTTT. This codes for CASSYQGGSTDTQYF. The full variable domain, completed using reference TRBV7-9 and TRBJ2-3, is DTGVSQNPRHKITKRGQNVTFRCDPISEHNRLYWYRQTLGQGPEFLTYFQNEAQLEKSRLLSDRFSAERPKGSFSTLEIQRTEQGDSAMYLCASSYQGGSTDTQYFGPGTRLTVL.

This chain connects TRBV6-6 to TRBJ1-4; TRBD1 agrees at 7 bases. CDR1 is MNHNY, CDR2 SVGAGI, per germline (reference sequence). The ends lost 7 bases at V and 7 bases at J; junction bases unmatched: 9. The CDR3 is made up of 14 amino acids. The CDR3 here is CASTNLQGREKLFF. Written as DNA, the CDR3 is TGTGCCAGCACTAACCTACAGGGGCGTGAAAAACTGTTTTTT.

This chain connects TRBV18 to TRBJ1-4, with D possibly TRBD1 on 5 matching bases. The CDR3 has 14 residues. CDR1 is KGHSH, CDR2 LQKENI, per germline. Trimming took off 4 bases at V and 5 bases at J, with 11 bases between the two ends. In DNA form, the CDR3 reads TGTGCCAGCTCACGGGTACAGGCGAATGAAAAACTGTTTTTT. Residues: CASSRVQANEKLFF.

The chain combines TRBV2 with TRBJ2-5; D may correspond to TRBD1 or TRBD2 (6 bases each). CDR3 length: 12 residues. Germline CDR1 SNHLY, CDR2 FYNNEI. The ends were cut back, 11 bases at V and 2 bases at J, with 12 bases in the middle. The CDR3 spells CAGGTNQETQYF. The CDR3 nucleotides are TGTGCCGGCGGGACAAATCAAGAGACCCAGTACTTC.

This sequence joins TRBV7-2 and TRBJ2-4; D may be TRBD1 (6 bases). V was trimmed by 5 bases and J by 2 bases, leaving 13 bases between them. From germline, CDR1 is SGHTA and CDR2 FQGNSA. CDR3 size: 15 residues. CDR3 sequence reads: CASSLTGTTKNIQYF. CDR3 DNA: TGTGCCAGCAGCCTAACAGGGACCACCAAAAACATTCAGTACTTC.

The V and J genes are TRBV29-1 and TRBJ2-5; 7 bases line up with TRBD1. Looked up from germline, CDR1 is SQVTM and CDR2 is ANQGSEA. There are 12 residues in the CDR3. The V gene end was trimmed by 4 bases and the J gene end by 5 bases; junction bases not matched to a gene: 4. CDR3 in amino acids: CSVGRQGETQYF. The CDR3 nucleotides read TGCAGCGTTGGGAGACAGGGTGAGACCCAGTACTTC.

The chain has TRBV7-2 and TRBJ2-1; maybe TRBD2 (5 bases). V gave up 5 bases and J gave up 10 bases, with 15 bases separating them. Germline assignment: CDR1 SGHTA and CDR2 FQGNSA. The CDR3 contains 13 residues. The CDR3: CASSATGGREQFF. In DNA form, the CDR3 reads TGTGCCAGCAGCGCTACTGGAGGACGCGAGCAGTTCTTC.

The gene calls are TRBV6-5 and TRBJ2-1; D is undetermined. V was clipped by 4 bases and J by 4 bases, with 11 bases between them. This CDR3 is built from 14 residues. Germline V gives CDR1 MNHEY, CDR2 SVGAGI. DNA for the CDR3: TGTGCCAGCAGTTCCCCGGGCGAGTACAATGAGCAGTTCTTC. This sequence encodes CASSSPGEYNEQFF.

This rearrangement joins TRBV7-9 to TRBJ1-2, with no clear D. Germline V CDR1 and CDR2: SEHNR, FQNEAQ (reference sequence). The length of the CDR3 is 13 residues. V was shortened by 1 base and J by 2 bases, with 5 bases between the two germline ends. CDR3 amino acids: CASSLVSNYGYTF. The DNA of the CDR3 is TGTGCCAGCAGCTTAGTCTCCAACTATGGCTACACCTTC.

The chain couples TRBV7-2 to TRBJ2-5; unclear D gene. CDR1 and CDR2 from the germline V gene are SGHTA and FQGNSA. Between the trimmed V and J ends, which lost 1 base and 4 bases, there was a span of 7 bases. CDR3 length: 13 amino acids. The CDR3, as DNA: TGTGCCAGCAGCTTAGGTGGAGTAGAGACCCAGTACTTC. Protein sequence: CASSLGGVETQYF.

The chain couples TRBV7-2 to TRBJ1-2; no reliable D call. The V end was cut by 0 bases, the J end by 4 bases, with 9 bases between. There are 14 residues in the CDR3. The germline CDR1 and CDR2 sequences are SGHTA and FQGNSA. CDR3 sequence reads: CASSLAGRIYGYTF. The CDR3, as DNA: TGTGCCAGCAGCTTAGCCGGACGGATCTATGGCTACACCTTC.

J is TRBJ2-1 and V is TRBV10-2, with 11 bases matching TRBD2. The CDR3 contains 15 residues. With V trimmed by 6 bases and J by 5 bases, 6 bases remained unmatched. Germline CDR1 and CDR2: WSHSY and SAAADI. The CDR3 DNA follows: TGCGCCAGCAGCTTCCTAGCGGGGGGAAACAATGAGCAGTTCTTC. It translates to CASSFLAGGNNEQFF.

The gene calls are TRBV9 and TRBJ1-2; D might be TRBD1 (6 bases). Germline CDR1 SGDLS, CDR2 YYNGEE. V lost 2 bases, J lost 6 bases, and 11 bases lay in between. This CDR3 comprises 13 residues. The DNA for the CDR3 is TGTGCCAGCAGCGTGGAACAGGGCCATGGCTACACCTTC. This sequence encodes CASSVEQGHGYTF.

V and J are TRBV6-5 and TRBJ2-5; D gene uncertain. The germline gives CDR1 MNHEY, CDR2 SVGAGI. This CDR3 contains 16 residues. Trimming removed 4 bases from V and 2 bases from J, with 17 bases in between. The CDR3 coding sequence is TGTGCCAGCAGTTCAGAACAGCCAGTGGCGCAAGAGACCCAGTACTTC. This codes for CASSSEQPVAQETQYF.

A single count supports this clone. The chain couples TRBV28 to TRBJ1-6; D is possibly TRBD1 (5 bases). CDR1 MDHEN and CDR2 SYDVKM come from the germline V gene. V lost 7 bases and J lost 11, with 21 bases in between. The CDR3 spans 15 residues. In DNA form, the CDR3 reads TGTGCCAGCATCAGAGGGGAACAGCTCAAGGCACCCCTCCACTTT. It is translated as CASIRGEQLKAPLHF.

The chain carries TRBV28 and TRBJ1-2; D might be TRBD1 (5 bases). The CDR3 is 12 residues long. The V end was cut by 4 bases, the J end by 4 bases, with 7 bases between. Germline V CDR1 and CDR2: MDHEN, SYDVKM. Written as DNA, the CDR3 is TGTGCCAGCAGTTCGGACACCTATGGCTACACCTTC. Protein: CASSSDTYGYTF.